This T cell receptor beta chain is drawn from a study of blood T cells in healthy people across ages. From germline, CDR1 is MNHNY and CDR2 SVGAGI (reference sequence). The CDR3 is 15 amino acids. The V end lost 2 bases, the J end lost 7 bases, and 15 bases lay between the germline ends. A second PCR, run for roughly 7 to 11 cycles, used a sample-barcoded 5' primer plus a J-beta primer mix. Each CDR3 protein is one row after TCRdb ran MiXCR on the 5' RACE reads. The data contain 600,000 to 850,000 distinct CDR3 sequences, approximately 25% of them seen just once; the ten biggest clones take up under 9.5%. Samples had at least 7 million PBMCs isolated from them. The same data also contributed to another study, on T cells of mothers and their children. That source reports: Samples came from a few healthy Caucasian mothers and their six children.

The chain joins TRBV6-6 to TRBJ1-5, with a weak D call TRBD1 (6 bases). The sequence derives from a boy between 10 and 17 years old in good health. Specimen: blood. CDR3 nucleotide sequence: TGTGCCAGCAGTTACCCACACAGGGAGGGCCAGCCCCAGCATTTT. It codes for CASSYPHREGQPQHF.